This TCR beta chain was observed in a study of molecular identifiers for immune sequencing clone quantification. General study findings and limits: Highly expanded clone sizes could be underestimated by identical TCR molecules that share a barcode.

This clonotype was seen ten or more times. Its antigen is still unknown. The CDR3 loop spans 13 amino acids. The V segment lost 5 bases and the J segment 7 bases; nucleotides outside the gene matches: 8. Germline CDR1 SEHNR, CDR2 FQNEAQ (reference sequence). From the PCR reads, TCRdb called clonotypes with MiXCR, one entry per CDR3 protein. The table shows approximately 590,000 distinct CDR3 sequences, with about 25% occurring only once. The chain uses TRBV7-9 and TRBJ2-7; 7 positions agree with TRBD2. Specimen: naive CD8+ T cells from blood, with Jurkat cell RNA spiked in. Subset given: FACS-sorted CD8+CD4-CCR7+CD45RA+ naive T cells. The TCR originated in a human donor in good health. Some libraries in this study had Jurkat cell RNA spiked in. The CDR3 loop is CASSLRLAEEQYF. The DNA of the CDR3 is TGTGCCAGCAGCCTCCGACTAGCAGAGGAGCAGTACTTC.